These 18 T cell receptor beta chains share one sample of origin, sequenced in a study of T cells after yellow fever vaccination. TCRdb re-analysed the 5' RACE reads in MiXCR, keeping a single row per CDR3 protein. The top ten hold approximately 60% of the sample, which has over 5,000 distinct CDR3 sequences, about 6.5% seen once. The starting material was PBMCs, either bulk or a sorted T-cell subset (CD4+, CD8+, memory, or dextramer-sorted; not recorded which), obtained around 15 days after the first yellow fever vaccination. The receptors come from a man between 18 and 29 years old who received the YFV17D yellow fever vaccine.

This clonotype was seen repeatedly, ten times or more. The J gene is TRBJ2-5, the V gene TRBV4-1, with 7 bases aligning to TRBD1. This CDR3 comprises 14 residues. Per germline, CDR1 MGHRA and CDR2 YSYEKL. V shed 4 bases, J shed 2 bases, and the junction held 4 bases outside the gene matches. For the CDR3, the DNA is TGCGCCAGCAGCCGCGGACAGGTGCAAGAGACCCAGTACTTC. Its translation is CASSRGQVQETQYF.

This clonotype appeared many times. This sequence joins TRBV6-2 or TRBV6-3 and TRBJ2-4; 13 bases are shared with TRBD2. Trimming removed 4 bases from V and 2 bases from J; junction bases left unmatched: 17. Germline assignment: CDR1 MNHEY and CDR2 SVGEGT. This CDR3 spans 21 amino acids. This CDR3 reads CASSSHQLAGGSGRSKNIQYF. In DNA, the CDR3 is TGTGCCAGCAGTTCCCACCAACTAGCGGGGGGGTCGGGACGGTCCAAAAACATTCAGTACTTC.

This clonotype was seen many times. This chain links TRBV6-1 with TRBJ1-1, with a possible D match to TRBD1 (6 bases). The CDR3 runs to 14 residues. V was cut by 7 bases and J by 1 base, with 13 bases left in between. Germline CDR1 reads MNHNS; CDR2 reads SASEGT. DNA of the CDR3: TGTGCCAGCACCAGGGACACAACGAACACTGAAGCTTTCTTT. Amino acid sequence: CASTRDTTNTEAFF.

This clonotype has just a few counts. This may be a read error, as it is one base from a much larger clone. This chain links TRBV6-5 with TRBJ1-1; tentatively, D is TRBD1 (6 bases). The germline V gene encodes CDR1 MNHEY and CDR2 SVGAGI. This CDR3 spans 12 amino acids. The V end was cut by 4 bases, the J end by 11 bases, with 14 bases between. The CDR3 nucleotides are TGTGCCAGCAGTTCTGGGGGCGCTGGGGCTTTCTTT. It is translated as CASSSGGAGAFF.

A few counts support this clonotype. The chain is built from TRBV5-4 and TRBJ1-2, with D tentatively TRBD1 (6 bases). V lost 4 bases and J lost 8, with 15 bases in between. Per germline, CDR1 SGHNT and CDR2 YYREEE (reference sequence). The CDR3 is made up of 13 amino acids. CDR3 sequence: CASSIRQDRGYTF. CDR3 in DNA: TGTGCCAGCAGCATTCGACAGGACCGGGGCTACACCTTC.

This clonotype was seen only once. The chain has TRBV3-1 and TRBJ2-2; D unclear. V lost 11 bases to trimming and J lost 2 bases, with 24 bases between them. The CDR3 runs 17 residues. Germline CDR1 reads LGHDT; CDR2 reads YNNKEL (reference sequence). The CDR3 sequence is CASTQVLVGPNTGELFF. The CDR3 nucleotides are TGTGCCTCCACCCAAGTATTGGTCGGGCCAAACACCGGGGAGCTGTTTTTT.

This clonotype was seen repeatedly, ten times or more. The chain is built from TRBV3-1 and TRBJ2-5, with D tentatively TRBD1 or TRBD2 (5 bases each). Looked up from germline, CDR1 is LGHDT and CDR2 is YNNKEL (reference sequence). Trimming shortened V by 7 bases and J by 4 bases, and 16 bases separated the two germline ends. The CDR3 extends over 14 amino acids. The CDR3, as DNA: TGTGCCAGCACCCGACCGGGGCCCCGAGAGACCCAGTACTTC. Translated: CASTRPGPRETQYF.

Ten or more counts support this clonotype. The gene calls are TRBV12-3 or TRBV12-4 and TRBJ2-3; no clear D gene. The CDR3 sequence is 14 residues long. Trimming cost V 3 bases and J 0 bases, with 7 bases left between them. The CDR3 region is CASSFSPSTDTQYF. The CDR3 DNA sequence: TGTGCCAGCAGTTTCTCCCCAAGCACAGATACGCAGTATTTT.

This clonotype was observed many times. In DNA, the CDR3 is TGTGCCAGCAGCTCGGCGGGCTACGAGCAGTACTTC. This codes for CASSSAGYEQYF. This rearrangement joins TRBV7-6 to TRBJ2-7, with D possibly being TRBD2 (5 bases). Trimming removed 4 bases from V and 3 bases from J, with 7 bases in between. This CDR3 is built from 12 residues. From germline, CDR1 is SGHVS and CDR2 FNYEAQ.

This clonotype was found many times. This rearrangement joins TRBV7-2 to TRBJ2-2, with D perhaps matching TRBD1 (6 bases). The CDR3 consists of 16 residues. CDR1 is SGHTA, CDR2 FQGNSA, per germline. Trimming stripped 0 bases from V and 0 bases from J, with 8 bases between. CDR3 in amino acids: CASSLAGAANTGELFF. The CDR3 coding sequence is TGTGCCAGCAGCTTAGCGGGGGCCGCGAACACCGGGGAGCTGTTTTTT.

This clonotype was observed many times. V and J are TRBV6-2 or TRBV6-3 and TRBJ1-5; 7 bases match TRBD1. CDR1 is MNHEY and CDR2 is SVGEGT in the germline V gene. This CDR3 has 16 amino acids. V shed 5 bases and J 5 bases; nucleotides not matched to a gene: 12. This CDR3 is CASSRIRTGAHQPQHF. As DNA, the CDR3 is TGTGCCAGCAGTCGGATCCGGACAGGAGCGCATCAGCCCCAGCATTTT.

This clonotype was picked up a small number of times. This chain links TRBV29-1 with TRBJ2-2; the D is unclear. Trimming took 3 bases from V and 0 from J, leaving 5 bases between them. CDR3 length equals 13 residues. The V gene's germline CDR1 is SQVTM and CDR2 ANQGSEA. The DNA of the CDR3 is TGCAGCGTTGAGACCCCGAACACCGGGGAGCTGTTTTTT. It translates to CSVETPNTGELFF.

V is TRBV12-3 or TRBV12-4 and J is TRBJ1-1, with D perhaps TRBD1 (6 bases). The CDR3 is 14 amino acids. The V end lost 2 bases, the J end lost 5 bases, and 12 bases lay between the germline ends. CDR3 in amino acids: CASSLLQGYTEAFF. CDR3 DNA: TGTGCCAGCAGTTTATTACAGGGCTATACTGAAGCTTTCTTT.

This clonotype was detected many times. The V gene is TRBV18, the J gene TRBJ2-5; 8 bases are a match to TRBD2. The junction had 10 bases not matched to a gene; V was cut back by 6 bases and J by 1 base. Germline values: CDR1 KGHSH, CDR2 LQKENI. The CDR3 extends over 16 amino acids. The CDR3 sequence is CASSSPIAGPQETQYF. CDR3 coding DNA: TGTGCCAGCTCGTCCCCGATAGCGGGGCCCCAAGAGACCCAGTACTTC. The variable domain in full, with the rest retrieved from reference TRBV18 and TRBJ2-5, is NAGVMQNPRHLVRRRGQEARLRCSPMKGHSHVYWYRQLPEEGLKFMVYLQKENIIDESGMPKERFSAEFPKEGPSILRIQQVVRGDSAAYFCASSSPIAGPQETQYFGPGTRLLVL.

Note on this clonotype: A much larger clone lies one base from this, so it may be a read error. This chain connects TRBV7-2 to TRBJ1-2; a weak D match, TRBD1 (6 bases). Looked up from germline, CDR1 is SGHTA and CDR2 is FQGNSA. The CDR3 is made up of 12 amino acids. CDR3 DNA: TGTGCCACGGACAGAACTAAGTATGGCTACACCTTC. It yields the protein CATDRTKYGYTF.

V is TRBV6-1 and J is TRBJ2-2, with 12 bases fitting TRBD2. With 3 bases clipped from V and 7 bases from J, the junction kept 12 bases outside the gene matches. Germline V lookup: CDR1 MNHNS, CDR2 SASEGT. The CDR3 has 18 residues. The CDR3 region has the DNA TGTGCCAGCAGTGAGCGCCGGCTAGCGGGGGGGCGAGGCGGGGAGCTGTTTTTT. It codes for CASSERRLAGGRGGELFF.

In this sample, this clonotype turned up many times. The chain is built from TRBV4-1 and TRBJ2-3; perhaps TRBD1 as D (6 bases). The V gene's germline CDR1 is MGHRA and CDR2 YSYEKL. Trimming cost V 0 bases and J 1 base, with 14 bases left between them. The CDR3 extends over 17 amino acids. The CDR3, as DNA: TGCGCCAGCAGCCAAGATGGCACAGGGTACGGCACAGATACGCAGTATTTT. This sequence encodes CASSQDGTGYGTDTQYF.

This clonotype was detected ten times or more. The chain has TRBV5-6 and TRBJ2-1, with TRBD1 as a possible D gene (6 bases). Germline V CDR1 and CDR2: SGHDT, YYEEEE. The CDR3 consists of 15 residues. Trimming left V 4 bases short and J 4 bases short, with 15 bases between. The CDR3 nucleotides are TGTGCCAGCAGCCTGATAGGACAGCCATACAATGAGCAGTTCTTC. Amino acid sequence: CASSLIGQPYNEQFF.